Following are 30 T cell receptor beta chains from one sample sequenced in a study of cytomegalovirus exposure and HLA in healthy donors. The PCR employed 60 Vbeta primers together with 13 Jbeta primers. The repertoire was sequenced with immunoSEQ multiplex PCR; TCRdb's copy has only in-frame clones and lacks some. The data hold around 150,000 clones, with around 80% observed a single time. Sequenced: PBMCs. Every receptor here comes from a man aged 25-45 years in good health and CMV-seronegative.

The chain uses TRBV5-6 and TRBJ2-7, with 10 bases identical to TRBD1. Germline assignment: CDR1 SGHDT and CDR2 YYEEEE. After removal of 7 bases from V and 3 bases from J, the junction contained 7 bases not matched to a gene. The CDR3 is 14 amino acids. The CDR3 DNA follows: TGTGCCAGCGGAATCGGACAGGGGGTCTACGAGCAGTACTTC. This sequence encodes CASGIGQGVYEQYF.

This clone was counted between two and nine times. The junction shows a germline mismatch at one end, possibly a read error. This sequence joins TRBV7-2 and TRBJ2-5; 8 positions match TRBD1. The germline gives CDR1 SGHTA, CDR2 FQGNSA. This CDR3 is built from 12 residues. The CDR3: CASSSDRGPKDF. CDR3 in DNA: TGTGCCAGCAGCTCTGACAGGGGCCCCAAGGACTTC.

The J gene is TRBJ2-1, the V gene TRBV27, with 8 bases lining up with TRBD2. The junction had 4 bases not matched to a gene; V was cut back by 6 bases and J by 0 bases. This CDR3 has 15 amino acids. The germline gives CDR1 MNHEY, CDR2 SMNVEV (reference sequence). The CDR3 protein is CASSPLAGSYNEQFF. The DNA of the CDR3 is TGTGCCAGCAGCCCTCTAGCGGGCTCCTACAATGAGCAGTTCTTC.

J is TRBJ2-3 and V is TRBV30, with 9 bases aligning to TRBD2. Germline V gene lookup returns CDR1 GTSNPN and CDR2 SVGIG (reference sequence). The V segment lost 3 bases and the J segment 3 bases; nucleotides outside the gene matches: 4. The CDR3 is 14 residues long. The CDR3 coding sequence is TGTGCCTGGAGGGGACTAGCTTCAACAGATACGCAGTATTTT. It encodes CAWRGLASTDTQYF.

The chain couples TRBV9 to TRBJ2-5; 8 bases line up with TRBD2. CDR1 is SGDLS, CDR2 YYNGEE, per germline. The CDR3 is 13 residues long. Trimming took 4 bases from V and 5 from J; bases not matched to a gene: 4. CDR3 protein: CASSRGGRETQYF. In DNA form, the CDR3 reads TGTGCCAGCAGCCGGGGCGGGAGGGAGACCCAGTACTTC.

The V and J genes are TRBV12-5 and TRBJ1-2; a weak D match, TRBD1 (6 bases). The germline V and J ends were trimmed by 7 bases and 0 bases, with 12 bases remaining between them. The germline V gene has CDR1 LGHNT and CDR2 FRNRAP. This CDR3 is 14 amino acids long. The CDR3 coding sequence is TGTGCTAGTGCCCCGGGGGGCACTAACTATGGCTACACCTTC. It codes for CASAPGGTNYGYTF.

The chain couples TRBV30 to TRBJ2-3; 8 positions agree with TRBD2. J lost 6 bases, V lost 6 bases, and 11 bases had no gene match. The germline V gene has CDR1 GTSNPN and CDR2 SVGIG (reference sequence). The CDR3 totals 14 residues. CDR3 protein: CACGLGRGADTQYF. The CDR3 nucleotides read TGTGCCTGCGGACTAGGGCGGGGGGCGGATACGCAGTATTTT.

This clone was seen only a few times. The chain carries TRBV5-1 and TRBJ2-7, with D possibly matching TRBD2 (5 bases). The CDR3 totals 13 residues. V lost 5 bases and J lost 6, with 15 bases in between. The germline V gene encodes CDR1 SGHRS and CDR2 YFSETQ. CDR3 sequence (DNA): TGCGCCAGCAGAAATGCCTTAGAGGGCGAGCAGTACTTC. It encodes CASRNALEGEQYF.

The J gene is TRBJ1-1, the V gene TRBV7-9, with 7 bases identical to TRBD1. Germline V gene lookup returns CDR1 SEHNR and CDR2 FQNEAQ (reference sequence). The ends lost 11 bases at V and 5 bases at J; junction bases unmatched: 11. This CDR3 region has 13 residues. CDR3 coding DNA: TGTGCCTTAACAGGGGCGAGGGGGACTGAAGCTTTCTTT. This translates into CALTGARGTEAFF.

The count of this clone is one. The chain combines TRBV30 with TRBJ2-7; TRBD1 aligns across 9 bases. The CDR3 covers 13 residues. Germline lookup yields CDR1 GTSNPN and CDR2 SVGIG (reference sequence). Trimming removed 0 bases from V and 6 bases from J; junction bases left unmatched: 3. The DNA for the CDR3 is TGTGCCTGGAGTGTTGGGACAGGGATCGAGCAGTACTTC. It yields the protein CAWSVGTGIEQYF.

V usage is TRBV19 and J usage is TRBJ1-5; a weak D match, TRBD1 (6 bases). The CDR3 has 17 residues. V was pared by 0 bases and J by 0 bases, with 12 bases between. Germline V lookup: CDR1 LNHDA, CDR2 SQIVND (reference sequence). The CDR3 loop is CASSIEGGYYSNQPQHF. The CDR3 DNA reads as TGTGCCAGTAGTATAGAAGGGGGATATTATAGCAATCAGCCCCAGCATTTT.

The chain joins TRBV7-2 to TRBJ1-4; TRBD1 matches 7 bases. The CDR3 loop spans 16 amino acids. Germline CDR1 SGHTA, CDR2 FQGNSA. V trimming: 4 bases; J trimming: 7 bases; junction bases outside the gene matches: 12. The CDR3 reads CASSSPAGTVGEKLFF. The CDR3 coding sequence is TGTGCCAGCAGCTCCCCCGCCGGGACAGTGGGTGAAAAACTGTTTTTT.

Turning to this clone: The junction and the germline gene differ at one end; a read error may be behind it. The chain uses TRBV5-8 and TRBJ1-1; D uncertain. Per germline, CDR1 SGHTS and CDR2 YDEGEE. This CDR3 has 14 amino acids. The CDR3, as DNA: TGTGCCGGCAGCTCGGTGCCCTCGGGGACTGAAGCTTTCTTT. Residues: CAGSSVPSGTEAFF.

This clone was detected once. The chain joins TRBV10-3 to TRBJ1-2; D is undetermined. V lost 4 bases to trimming and J lost 6 bases, with 15 bases between them. The CDR3 length is 14 residues. In germline, CDR1 is ENHRY, CDR2 SYGVKD. The CDR3 DNA reads TGTGCCATCAGTGGGGAGGGAATGGGAGATGGCTACACCTTC. Translating gives CAISGEGMGDGYTF.

In DNA form, the CDR3 reads TGCGCCAGCTCCGGACTAGCGGGCCCCCGAGGGAACATTCAGTACTTC. Amino acid sequence: CASSGLAGPRGNIQYF. The rearrangement uses TRBV5-1 and TRBJ2-4, with 11 positions matching TRBD2. The CDR3 loop spans 16 amino acids. The J segment lost 7 bases and the V segment lost 7 bases, leaving 13 bases of the junction unmatched. Germline V gene sequence: CDR1 SGHRS, CDR2 YFSETQ.

CDR3 protein: CASSAGSDCDNEQFF. CDR3 DNA sequence: TGTGCCAGCAGCGCGGGAAGTGACTGCGACAATGAGCAGTTCTTC. The chain is built from TRBV21-1 and TRBJ2-1; TRBD2, the table's D call, was not compared with the DNA. TRBV21-1 is marked as a pseudogene. CDR3 length: 15 residues.

This clone was observed a handful of times. The J gene is TRBJ1-1, the V gene TRBV5-1, with D uncertain. CDR1 SGHRS and CDR2 YFSETQ come from the germline V gene. The CDR3 consists of 16 residues. The V gene lost 0 bases and the J gene lost 1 base, with 13 bases spanning the gap. The CDR3 region has the DNA TGCGCCAGCAGCTTGGAAATTAGGAGTTCGAACACTGAAGCTTTCTTT. Translation: CASSLEIRSSNTEAFF.

In this sample, this clone turned up a few times. V is TRBV30 and J is TRBJ1-2, with D hard to call. Trimming left V 5 bases short and J 0 bases short, with 10 bases between. This CDR3 contains 13 residues. In germline, CDR1 is GTSNPN, CDR2 SVGIG (reference sequence). For the CDR3, the DNA is TGTGCCTGGGTCTTCTCTGCTAACTATGGCTACACCTTC. Translating it yields CAWVFSANYGYTF.

V usage is TRBV18 and J usage is TRBJ1-2; TRBD1 aligns across 9 bases. The CDR3 contains 16 residues. With V trimmed by 6 bases and J by 8 bases, 16 bases remained unmatched. CDR1 is KGHSH and CDR2 is LQKENI in the germline V gene. The CDR3 region has the DNA TGTGCCAGCTCGAACACCGTGGACAGGGGTGGAGGAGGCTACACCTTC. This translates into CASSNTVDRGGGGYTF.

V is TRBV30 and J is TRBJ2-7, with D uncertain. CDR3 size: 14 residues. CDR1 is GTSNPN, CDR2 SVGIG, per germline (reference sequence). The germline V and J ends were trimmed by 4 bases and 1 base, with 14 bases remaining between them. CDR3 sequence: CAWTRLGFSYEQYF. CDR3 nucleotide sequence: TGTGCCTGGACTCGACTCGGTTTTTCCTACGAGCAGTACTTC.

The V gene is TRBV28, the J gene TRBJ2-7, with D possibly being TRBD1 (5 bases). Trimming shortened V by 8 bases and J by 7 bases, and 27 bases separated the two germline ends. This CDR3 has 16 residues. CDR1 MDHEN and CDR2 SYDVKM come from the germline V gene. The CDR3 region has the DNA TGTGCCAGCGGTGGGGCGGTCGAGGCAGGGCTGAGAGAGCAGTACTTC. Translation gives CASGGAVEAGLREQYF.

In its sample, this clone was seen once. This chain uses TRBV19 with TRBJ2-2; TRBD1 agrees at 7 bases. CDR3 length equals 15 residues. Losses at the gene ends were 4 bases for V and 2 bases for J; bases not matched to a gene: 4. Germline V gene data show CDR1 as LNHDA and CDR2 as SQIVND (reference sequence). CDR3 in amino acids: CASSTWDSNTGELFF. Here the CDR3 DNA reads TGTGCCAGTAGTACCTGGGACAGTAACACCGGGGAGCTGTTTTTT. Complete variable domain (other parts from reference TRBV19 and TRBJ2-2): DGGITQSPKYLFRKEGQNVTLSCEQNLNHDAMYWYRQDPGQGLRLIYYSQIVNDFQKGDIAEGYSVSREKKESFPLTVTSAQKNPTAFYLCASSTWDSNTGELFFGEGSRLTVL.

The V and J genes are TRBV2 and TRBJ1-5; possibly TRBD1 for D (5 bases). CDR1 and CDR2 from the germline V gene are SNHLY and FYNNEI. V was pared by 4 bases and J by 7 bases, with 11 bases between. This CDR3 spans 13 amino acids. This chain's CDR3 is CASSVFWGQPQHF. As DNA, the CDR3 is TGTGCCAGCAGTGTTTTTTGGGGCCAGCCCCAGCATTTT. The full variable domain, in which reference TRBV2 and TRBJ1-5 provide the parts outside the CDR3, is EPEVTQTPSHQVTQMGQEVILRCVPISNHLYFYWYRQILGQKVEFLVSFYNNEISEKSEIFDDQFSVERPDGSNFTLKIRSTKLEDSAMYFCASSVFWGQPQHFGDGTRLSIL.

This clone came up once. V and J are TRBV19 and TRBJ2-6; D possibly corresponds to TRBD1 (5 bases). This CDR3 is 13 amino acids long. Trimming left V 7 bases short and J 1 base short, with 5 bases between. Germline lookup yields CDR1 LNHDA and CDR2 SQIVND (reference sequence). As DNA, the CDR3 is TGTGCCAGTACAGGGTCTGGGGCCAACGTCCTGACTTTC. Amino acids: CASTGSGANVLTF. Drawing the rest from reference TRBV19 and TRBJ2-6, the complete variable domain is DGGITQSPKYLFRKEGQNVTLSCEQNLNHDAMYWYRQDPGQGLRLIYYSQIVNDFQKGDIAEGYSVSREKKESFPLTVTSAQKNPTAFYLCASTGSGANVLTFGAGSRLTVL.

The V call is TRBV13, the J call TRBJ1-2; D is perhaps TRBD1 (5 bases). V was shortened by 9 bases and J by 4 bases, with 18 bases between the two germline ends. In germline, CDR1 is PRHDT, CDR2 FYEKMQ (reference sequence). The CDR3 runs to 14 residues. This CDR3 is CASGGHVGGYGYTF. The DNA for the CDR3 is TGTGCCAGTGGGGGTCACGTCGGGGGCTATGGCTACACCTTC.

V usage is TRBV10-3 and J usage is TRBJ1-1; TRBD1 might be the D (5 bases). CDR1 and CDR2 from the germline V gene are ENHRY and SYGVKD. There are 14 residues in the CDR3. Trimming removed 3 bases at V and 5 bases at J, with 13 bases between. CDR3 in amino acids: CAISDLQGGTEAFF. CDR3 in DNA: TGTGCCATCAGTGATCTCCAGGGAGGAACTGAAGCTTTCTTT.

The chain is built from TRBV19 and TRBJ1-2, with TRBD1 matching 9 bases. The CDR3 spans 14 residues. Trimming took 3 bases from V and 6 from J; bases not matched to a gene: 5. From germline, CDR1 is LNHDA and CDR2 SQIVND (reference sequence). The CDR3: CASSMGQGIHGYTF. Written as DNA, the CDR3 is TGTGCCAGTAGTATGGGACAGGGAATACATGGCTACACCTTC.

The chain links TRBV7-2 to TRBJ1-6, with 8 nucleotides matching TRBD1. Losses at the gene ends were 4 bases for V and 10 bases for J; bases not matched to a gene: 6. In germline, CDR1 is SGHTA, CDR2 FQGNSA. The CDR3 has 14 residues. This chain's CDR3 is CASSSTTGGSPLHF. In DNA, the CDR3 is TGTGCCAGCAGCTCCACAACAGGGGGATCACCCCTCCACTTT.

The rearrangement joins TRBV7-2 to TRBJ1-2, with TRBD1 as a possible D gene (6 bases). Trimming removed 3 bases from V and 6 bases from J, with 11 bases in between. Germline V gives CDR1 SGHTA, CDR2 FQGNSA. This CDR3 spans 13 amino acids. DNA of the CDR3: TGTGCCAGCAGCTTCCTAAGACAGGATGGCTACACCTTC. Translated: CASSFLRQDGYTF. The full variable domain, completed using reference TRBV7-2 and TRBJ1-2, is GAGVSQSPSNKVTEKGKDVELRCDPISGHTALYWYRQSLGQGLEFLIYFQGNSAPDKSGLPSDRFSAERTGGSVSTLTIQRTQQEDSAVYLCASSFLRQDGYTFGSGTRLTVV.

This rearrangement joins TRBV27 to TRBJ2-2; possible D gene TRBD1, 5 bases. CDR3 length: 14 amino acids. V was shortened by 8 bases and J by 1 base, with 11 bases between the two germline ends. The germline V gene encodes CDR1 MNHEY and CDR2 SMNVEV (reference sequence). The CDR3 sequence is CASRIGQNTGELFF. The CDR3 region has the DNA TGTGCCAGCCGGATTGGACAGAACACCGGGGAGCTGTTTTTT.